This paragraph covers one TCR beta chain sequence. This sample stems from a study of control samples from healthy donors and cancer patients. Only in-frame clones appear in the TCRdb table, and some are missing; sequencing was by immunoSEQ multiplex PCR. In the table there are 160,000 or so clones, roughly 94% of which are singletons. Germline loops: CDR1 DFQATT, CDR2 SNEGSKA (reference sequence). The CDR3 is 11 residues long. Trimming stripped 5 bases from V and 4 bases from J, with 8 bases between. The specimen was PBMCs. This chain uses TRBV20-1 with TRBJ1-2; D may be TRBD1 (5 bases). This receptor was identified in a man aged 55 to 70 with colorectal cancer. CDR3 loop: CSAGTVYGYTF. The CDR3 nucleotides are TGCAGTGCTGGGACTGTCTATGGCTACACCTTC.